This record covers a single TCR beta chain. This specimen belongs to a study of T cells in Graves' hyperthyroidism and ophthalmopathy. RNA transcripts were the template for amplifying TCR beta CDR3 regions. Initially, a first-round RT-PCR of the TCR CDR3 employed the HTBI primer set. TCRdb fed the multiplex PCR reads into MiXCR, producing one record per CDR3 protein. This sample yields 730,000 or so distinct CDR3 sequences, of which approximately 19% are seen a single time; approximately 15% belongs to the top ten. The CDR3 spans 17 residues. V gave up 0 bases and J gave up 0 bases, with 15 bases separating them. Germline V CDR1 and CDR2: LGHDT, YNNKEL (reference sequence).

This clonotype was sampled from a woman aged 45 to 65 with Graves' hyperthyroidism that later progressed to Graves' ophthalmopathy. The sequencing input was blood. The chain links TRBV3-1 to TRBJ2-7, with D perhaps matching TRBD2 (6 bases). The CDR3 is CASSQEGSGYLSYEQYF. CDR3 nucleotide sequence: TGTGCCAGCAGCCAAGAGGGTAGCGGCTACCTCTCCTACGAGCAGTACTTC.